The 4 T cell receptor beta chains below all came from one sample that was sequenced in a study of CXCR3-negative and CXCR3-positive naive CD8 T cells. TRB cDNA was prepared as libraries by UMI-labeled 5' RACE. TCRdb re-analyzed the 5' RACE reads; it lists each CDR3 protein once, without DNA. The data show around 160,000 distinct CDR3 sequences, and the top ten clones hold around 0.3%. Whole-study findings and limits: Naive cells with CXCR3 showed TRB CDR3s that were more hydrophobic than those in CXCR3-negative naive cells.

No antigen is known for these receptors. The material sequenced was naive CXCR3+ CD8+ T cells from blood. The subset is: CD45RO-CCR7+CD27+CD95- naive CD8+ T cells expressing CXCR3 (TNR3+). These receptors originate from a human donor in good health. Some clones in this sample may be carry-over from other donors' samples.

The chain recombines TRBV20-1 with TRBJ2-1; TCRdb designates TRBD1, a call that cannot be tested without DNA. This CDR3 spans 18 amino acids. Per germline, CDR1 DFQATT and CDR2 SNEGSKA (reference sequence). The CDR3 spells CSASGVGVGGSSYNEQFF.

This CDR3 reads CASSQGGPSYEQYF. The rearrangement links TRBV4-1 to TRBJ2-7; TCRdb's D call, TRBD1, is unchecked because there is no DNA. Germline lookup yields CDR1 MGHRA and CDR2 YSYEKL. The CDR3 sequence is 14 residues long.

The chain combines TRBV12-3 or TRBV12-4 with TRBJ1-5; absent DNA, TCRdb's TRBD1 call cannot be checked. This CDR3 region has 18 residues. This CDR3 reads CASSFRGPTQLGNQPQHF.

V is TRBV5-5 and J is TRBJ2-5; TCRdb's assignment of TRBD1 cannot be checked, as there is no DNA. Germline V gene data show CDR1 as SGHKS and CDR2 as YYEKEE (reference sequence). There are 14 residues in the CDR3. CDR3: CASSMGQIQETQYF.